This T cell receptor beta chain is drawn from a study of tumor-infiltrating lymphocytes in primary liver carcinoma. Regarding this clonotype: Since a much larger clone is just one base distant, this may be a read error.

Both RNA and DNA were isolated together from around 18-30 mg of bulk tissue that had not been sorted. cDNA specific to TCR beta was made from around 470 ng of total RNA, with a constant-region primer employed for priming. Library construction for TCR beta comprised three nested multiplex PCR rounds performed with slightly modified ARM-PCR. TRBV1-TRBV30 forward primers paired with a C-beta reverse primer drove the first two PCR rounds, about 10 cycles each. TCRdb independently ran MiXCR on the multiplex PCR reads; one entry per CDR3 protein. Of approximately 190,000 distinct CDR3 sequences in the sample, 85% were seen once. Germline CDR1 is SGHRS and CDR2 is YFSETQ. This CDR3 region has 15 residues.

The receptor's source is a man between 35 and 55 years old with primary liver carcinoma and hepatitis B virus infection. Sequences were obtained from tumor tissue from primary liver carcinoma. The chain recombines TRBV5-1 with TRBJ1-5; D call uncertain. The CDR3 nucleotides are TGCGCCATCAGCTTGGTTCCGGGCGGGAACCAGCCCCAGCATTTT. Translating it yields CAISLVPGGNQPQHF.